This record covers a single T cell receptor beta chain. Its antigen is not identified. Two oligonucleotides, mixed equimolar, formed the beta constant-region primer covering TRBC1 and TRBC2. Nested alpha and beta constant-region primers with the SP2 primer drove four PCR rounds on ligated cDNA. A 12-nucleotide UMI and the SP2 primer were added to the cDNA 3' end by oligonucleotide ligation. TCRdb re-called the UMI-ligation and nested PCR reads with MiXCR, one entry per CDR3 protein. The top ten hold around 0.11% of the sample, which has 120,000 to 150,000 distinct CDR3 sequences, roughly 20% seen once. The data derive from a study of naive and memory T cell subsets. Findings of the study overall: Naive repertoires, especially CD8, held a few larger clonotypes, possibly memory cells re-expressing CD45RA.

This CDR3 is 15 amino acids long. V gave up 7 bases and J gave up 0 bases; unmatched junction bases: 8. Germline lookup yields CDR1 MNHEY and CDR2 SVGEGT. From the second PCR step, alpha and beta chains were amplified apart. Overnight CMV lysate stimulation of fresh PBMCs defined donor CMV status by CD4+ IFNgamma. The TCR was taken from a human donor in good health. This rearrangement joins TRBV6-2 or TRBV6-3 to TRBJ2-7, with 8 positions matching TRBD2. Sequencing was performed on naive CD4+ T cells from blood. The CDR3 is CASTLPGLASYEQYF. CDR3 nucleotide sequence: TGTGCCAGCACCCTACCAGGACTAGCCTCCTACGAGCAGTACTTC.